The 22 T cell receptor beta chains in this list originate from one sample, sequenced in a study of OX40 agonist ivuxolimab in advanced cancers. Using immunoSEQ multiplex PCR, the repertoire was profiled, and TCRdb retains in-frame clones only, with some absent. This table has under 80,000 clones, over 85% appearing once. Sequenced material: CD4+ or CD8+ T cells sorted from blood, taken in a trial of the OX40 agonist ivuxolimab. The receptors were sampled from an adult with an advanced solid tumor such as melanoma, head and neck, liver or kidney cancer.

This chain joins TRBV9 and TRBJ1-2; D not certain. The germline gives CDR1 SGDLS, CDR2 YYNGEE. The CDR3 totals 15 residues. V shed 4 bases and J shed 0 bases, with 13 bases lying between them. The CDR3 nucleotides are TGTGCCAGCAGCAGTGGGAGTATAGCTAACTATGGCTACACCTTC. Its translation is CASSSGSIANYGYTF. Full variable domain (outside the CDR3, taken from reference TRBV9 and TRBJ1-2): DSGVTQTPKHLITATGQRVTLRCSPRSGDLSVYWYQQSLDQGLQFLIQYYNGEERAKGNILERFSAQQFPDLHSELNLSSLELGDSALYFCASSSGSIANYGYTFGSGTRLTVV.

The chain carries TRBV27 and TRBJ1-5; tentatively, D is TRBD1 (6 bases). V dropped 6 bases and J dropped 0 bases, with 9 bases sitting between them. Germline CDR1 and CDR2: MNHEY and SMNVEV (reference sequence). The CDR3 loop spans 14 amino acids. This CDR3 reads CASSRGYSNQPQHF. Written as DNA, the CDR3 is TGTGCCAGCAGCAGGGGTTATAGCAATCAGCCCCAGCATTTT.

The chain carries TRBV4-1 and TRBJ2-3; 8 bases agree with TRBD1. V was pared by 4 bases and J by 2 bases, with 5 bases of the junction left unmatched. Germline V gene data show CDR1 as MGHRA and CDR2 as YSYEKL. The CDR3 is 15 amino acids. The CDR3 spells CASSRMTGATDTQYF. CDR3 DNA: TGCGCCAGCAGCCGCATGACAGGGGCCACAGATACGCAGTATTTT.

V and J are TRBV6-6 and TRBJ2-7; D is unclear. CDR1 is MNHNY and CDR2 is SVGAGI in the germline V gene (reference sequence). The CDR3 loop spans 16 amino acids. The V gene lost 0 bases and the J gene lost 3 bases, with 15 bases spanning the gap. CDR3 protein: CASSYSLAENYYEQYF. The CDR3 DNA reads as TGTGCCAGCAGTTACTCGTTGGCAGAGAACTACTACGAGCAGTACTTC.

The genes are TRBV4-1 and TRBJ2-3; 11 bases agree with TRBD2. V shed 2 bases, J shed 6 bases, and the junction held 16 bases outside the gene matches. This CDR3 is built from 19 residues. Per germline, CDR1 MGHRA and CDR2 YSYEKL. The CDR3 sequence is CASSQNRGGLAAFGDTQYF. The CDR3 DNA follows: TGCGCCAGCAGCCAAAATCGCGGGGGACTAGCGGCCTTTGGGGATACGCAGTATTTT.

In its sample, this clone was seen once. In nucleotides, the CDR3 is TGTGCCTGGAGTGTACTAGGGGGGAAAGATCAGCCCCAGCATTTT. This translates into CAWSVLGGKDQPQHF. The genes are TRBV30 and TRBJ1-5; a weak D match, TRBD1 (6 bases). CDR3 length: 15 residues. Looked up from germline, CDR1 is GTSNPN and CDR2 is SVGIG (reference sequence). V was clipped by 0 bases and J by 5 bases, with 14 bases between them.

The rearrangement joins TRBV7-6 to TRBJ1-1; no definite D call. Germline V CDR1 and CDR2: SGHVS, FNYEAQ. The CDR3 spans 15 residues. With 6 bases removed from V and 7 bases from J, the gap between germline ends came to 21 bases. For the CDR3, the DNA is TGTGCCAGCAGTCCCGAAGGATCGAGACGAATTGAAGCTTTCTTT. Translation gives CASSPEGSRRIEAFF.

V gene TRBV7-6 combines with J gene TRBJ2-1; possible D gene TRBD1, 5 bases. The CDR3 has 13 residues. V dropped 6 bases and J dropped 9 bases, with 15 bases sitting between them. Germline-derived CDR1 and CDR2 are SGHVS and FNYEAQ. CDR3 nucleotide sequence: TGTGCCAGCAGTCAAAACGCAGGGTCTGAGCAGTTCTTC. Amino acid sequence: CASSQNAGSEQFF. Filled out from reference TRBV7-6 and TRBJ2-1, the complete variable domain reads GAGVSQSPRYKVTKRGQDVALRCDPISGHVSLYWYRQALGQGPEFLTYFNYEAQQDKSGLPNDRFSAERPEGSISTLTIQRTEQRDSAMYRCASSQNAGSEQFFGPGTRLTVL.

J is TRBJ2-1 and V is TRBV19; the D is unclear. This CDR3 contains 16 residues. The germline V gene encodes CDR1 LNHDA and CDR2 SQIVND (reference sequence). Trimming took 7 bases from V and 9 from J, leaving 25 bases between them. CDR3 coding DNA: TGTGCCAGTACCCTACGGAGTAGGTCAAATACAATTGAGCAGTTCTTC. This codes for CASTLRSRSNTIEQFF.

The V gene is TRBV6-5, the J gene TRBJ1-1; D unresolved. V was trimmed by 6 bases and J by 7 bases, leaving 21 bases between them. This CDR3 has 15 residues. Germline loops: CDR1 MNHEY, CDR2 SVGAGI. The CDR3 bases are TGTGCCAGCAGACCCTACAGTGGGTTATTTGTTGAAGCTTTCTTT. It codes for CASRPYSGLFVEAFF.

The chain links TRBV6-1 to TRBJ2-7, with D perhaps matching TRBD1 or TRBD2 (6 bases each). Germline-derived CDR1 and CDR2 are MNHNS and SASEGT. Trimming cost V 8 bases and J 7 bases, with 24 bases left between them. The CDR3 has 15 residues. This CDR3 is CASSLFLLGGREQYF. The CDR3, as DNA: TGTGCCAGCTCGCTTTTCCTTCTCGGGGGCCGGGAGCAGTACTTC.

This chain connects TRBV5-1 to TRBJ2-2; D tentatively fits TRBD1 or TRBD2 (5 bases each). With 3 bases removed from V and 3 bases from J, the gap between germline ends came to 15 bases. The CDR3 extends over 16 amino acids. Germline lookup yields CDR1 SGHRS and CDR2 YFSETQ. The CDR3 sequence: CASSSHLGRHTGELFF. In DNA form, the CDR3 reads TGCGCCAGCAGCTCGCACCTGGGACGACACACCGGGGAGCTGTTTTTT.

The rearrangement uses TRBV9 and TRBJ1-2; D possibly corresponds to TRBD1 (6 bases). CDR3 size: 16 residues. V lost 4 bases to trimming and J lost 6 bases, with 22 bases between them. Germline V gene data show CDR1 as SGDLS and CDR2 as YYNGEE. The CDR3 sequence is CASSPNSPYRDHGYTF. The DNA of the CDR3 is TGTGCCAGCAGCCCCAACTCCCCCTACAGGGATCATGGCTACACCTTC. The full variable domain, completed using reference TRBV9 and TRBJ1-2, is DSGVTQTPKHLITATGQRVTLRCSPRSGDLSVYWYQQSLDQGLQFLIQYYNGEERAKGNILERFSAQQFPDLHSELNLSSLELGDSALYFCASSPNSPYRDHGYTFGSGTRLTVV.

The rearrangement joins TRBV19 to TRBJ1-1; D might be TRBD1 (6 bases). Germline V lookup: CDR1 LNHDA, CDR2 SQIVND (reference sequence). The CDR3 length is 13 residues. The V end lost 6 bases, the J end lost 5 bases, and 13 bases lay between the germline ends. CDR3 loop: CASSLRGLTEAFF. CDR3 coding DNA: TGTGCCAGTAGCCTCAGGGGATTGACTGAAGCTTTCTTT.

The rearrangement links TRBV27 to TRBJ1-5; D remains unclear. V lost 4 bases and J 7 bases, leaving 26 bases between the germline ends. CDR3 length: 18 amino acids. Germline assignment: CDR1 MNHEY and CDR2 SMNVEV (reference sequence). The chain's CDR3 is CASSSRKLTMGREQPQHF. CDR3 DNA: TGTGCCAGCAGTTCGCGAAAACTGACAATGGGTAGAGAGCAGCCCCAGCATTTT.

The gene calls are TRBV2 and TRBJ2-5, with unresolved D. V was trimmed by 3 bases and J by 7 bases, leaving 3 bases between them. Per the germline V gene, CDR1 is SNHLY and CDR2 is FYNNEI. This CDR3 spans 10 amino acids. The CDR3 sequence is CASSEGTQYF. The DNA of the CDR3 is TGTGCCAGCAGTGAGGGGACCCAGTACTTC.

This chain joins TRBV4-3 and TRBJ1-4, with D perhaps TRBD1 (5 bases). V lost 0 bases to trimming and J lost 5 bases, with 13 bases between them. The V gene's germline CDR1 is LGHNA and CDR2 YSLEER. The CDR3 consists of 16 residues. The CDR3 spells CASSQDSQGVNEKLFF. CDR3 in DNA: TGCGCCAGCAGCCAAGATTCGCAGGGAGTGAATGAAAAACTGTTTTTT.

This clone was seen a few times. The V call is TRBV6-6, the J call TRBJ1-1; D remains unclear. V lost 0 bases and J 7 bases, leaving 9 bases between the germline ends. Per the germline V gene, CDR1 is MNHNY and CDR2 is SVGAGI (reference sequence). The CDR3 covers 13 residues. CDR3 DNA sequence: TGTGCCAGCAGTTACTCGATACGGATTGAAGCTTTCTTT. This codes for CASSYSIRIEAFF.

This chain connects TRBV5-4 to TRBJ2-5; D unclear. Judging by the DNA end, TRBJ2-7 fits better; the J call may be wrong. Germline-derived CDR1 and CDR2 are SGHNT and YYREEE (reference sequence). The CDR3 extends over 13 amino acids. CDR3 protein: CASSSESSYEQYF. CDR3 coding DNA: TGTGCCAGCAGTTCGGAGAGCTCCTACGAGCAGTACTTC.

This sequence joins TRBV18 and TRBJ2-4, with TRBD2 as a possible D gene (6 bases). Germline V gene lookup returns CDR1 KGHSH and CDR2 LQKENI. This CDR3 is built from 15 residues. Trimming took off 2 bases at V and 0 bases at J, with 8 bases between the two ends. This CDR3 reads CASSPGREAKNIQYF. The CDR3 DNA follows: TGTGCCAGCTCACCAGGGCGGGAAGCCAAAAACATTCAGTACTTC.

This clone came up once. This CDR3 reads CASSLVPSDRYYEQYF. CDR3 sequence (DNA): TGTGCCAGCAGCTTGGTTCCCTCAGATCGGTACTACGAGCAGTACTTC. The V and J genes are TRBV5-4 and TRBJ2-7; D unresolved. The ends were cut back, 0 bases at V and 3 bases at J, with 16 bases in the middle. This CDR3 has 16 residues. Per germline, CDR1 SGHNT and CDR2 YYREEE (reference sequence).

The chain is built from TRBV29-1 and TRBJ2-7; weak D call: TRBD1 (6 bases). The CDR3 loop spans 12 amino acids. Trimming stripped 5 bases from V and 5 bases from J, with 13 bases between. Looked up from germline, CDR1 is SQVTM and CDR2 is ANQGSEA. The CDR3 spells CSVIVRGHEQYF. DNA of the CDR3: TGCAGCGTTATAGTCAGGGGACACGAGCAGTACTTC.